This TCR beta chain was recorded in a study of PD-1 blockade in classical Hodgkin lymphoma. Study-level findings and limits: Complete responders started with a diversity level that resembled newly diagnosed patients at baseline. By C4D1, diversity of CD4+ TCRs had risen significantly, whereas that of CD8+ TCRs had not.

Details on this clone: Its antigen is unknown.

The time point is: cycle 4 day 1 (C4D1), after around six weeks of nivolumab. Autologous stem cell transplantation was followed by relapse in every patient, and brentuximab vedotin exposure varied. Sequencing used immunoSEQ multiplex PCR; TCRdb keeps in-frame clones, though not all of them. The table shows 25,000 to 35,000 clones, with approximately 67% occurring only once. V lost 4 bases and J lost 9; bases outside the gene matches: 15. The V gene's germline CDR1 is MNHEY and CDR2 SVGAGI. The CDR3 contains 16 residues. The TCR originated in a human donor with classical Hodgkin lymphoma. Specimen: peripheral blood mononuclear cells (PBMCs), collected before the fourth cycle of nivolumab. The chain combines TRBV6-5 with TRBJ2-4; 7 nucleotides agree with TRBD2. The CDR3 spells CASSSQTQGPGGIQYF. CDR3 sequence (DNA): TGTGCCAGCAGTTCGCAAACCCAGGGCCCGGGGGGCATTCAGTACTTC.